Each of the 20 T cell receptor beta chains below was sequenced from the same sample in a study of human T cells and chemical hapten exposure. The time point denotes: patch test 3, about 24 weeks after DPC sensitization. The treatment denotes: therapeutic diphenylcyclopropenone sensitization with weekly scalp DPC. MiXCR was run by TCRdb on the RACE reads, yielding one entry per CDR3 protein. The sample holds 97,000 or so distinct CDR3 sequences, 25% to 35% seen once. The sample in question was whole blood, obtained in connection with sensitization to the hapten diphenylcyclopropenone (DPC). These TCRs come from a man aged 35 to 55 with alopecia areata. Some clones in this sample may be carry-over from other donors' samples.

This clonotype has only a few counts. The V and J genes are TRBV12-3 or TRBV12-4 and TRBJ1-4; perhaps TRBD1 as D (5 bases). V was pared by 1 base and J by 4 bases, with 10 bases between. This CDR3 has 15 amino acids. The CDR3 protein is CASSLGRTGNEKLFF. The CDR3 bases are TGTGCCAGCAGTTTAGGGCGCACAGGTAATGAAAAACTGTTTTTT.

In this sample, this clonotype turned up once. J is TRBJ2-7 and V is TRBV7-9, with TRBD2 as a possible D gene (5 bases). Looked up from germline, CDR1 is SEHNR and CDR2 is FQNEAQ (reference sequence). V was trimmed by 5 bases and J by 6 bases, leaving 20 bases between them. The CDR3 is made up of 15 amino acids. As DNA, the CDR3 is TGTGCCAGCAGCCCGATCTCGAGGGAGTCGGTCGAGCAGTACTTC. Its translation: CASSPISRESVEQYF.

This clonotype was observed a few times. The chain joins TRBV20-1 to TRBJ1-5, with TRBD1 as a possible D gene (5 bases). Germline CDR1 is DFQATT and CDR2 is SNEGSKA (reference sequence). The CDR3 sequence is 14 residues long. V dropped 5 bases and J dropped 3 bases, with 14 bases sitting between them. CDR3 nucleotide sequence: TGCAGTGCTGGACAAATTTCCCACAATCAGCCCCAGCATTTT. It codes for CSAGQISHNQPQHF.

This clonotype has more than one count but fewer than ten. This rearrangement joins TRBV28 to TRBJ2-7; TRBD2 matches 12 bases. Germline lookup yields CDR1 MDHEN and CDR2 SYDVKM. CDR3 length: 14 residues. V dropped 6 bases and J dropped 2; count of bases not matched to a gene: 2. CDR3 residues: CASSTSGGTYEQYF. In nucleotides, the CDR3 is TGTGCCAGCAGCACTAGCGGGGGGACCTACGAGCAGTACTTC.

The CDR3 loop is CASSPLEGLANHYNEQFF. The CDR3 DNA reads as TGTGCCAGCAGCCCCCTCGAGGGTTTAGCGAACCACTACAATGAGCAGTTCTTC. The rearrangement joins TRBV7-2 to TRBJ2-1; possible D gene TRBD2, 5 bases. Germline CDR1 SGHTA, CDR2 FQGNSA. The V gene lost 5 bases and the J gene lost 3 bases, with 23 bases spanning the gap. There are 18 residues in the CDR3. The full variable domain, in which reference TRBV7-2 and TRBJ2-1 provide the parts outside the CDR3, is GAGVSQSPSNKVTEKGKDVELRCDPISGHTALYWYRQSLGQGLEFLIYFQGNSAPDKSGLPSDRFSAERTGGSVSTLTIQRTQQEDSAVYLCASSPLEGLANHYNEQFFGPGTRLTVL.

The genes are TRBV4-1 and TRBJ2-5, with D maybe TRBD2 (6 bases). Germline V gene lookup returns CDR1 MGHRA and CDR2 YSYEKL. Between the trimmed V and J ends, which lost 4 bases and 4 bases, there was a span of 13 bases. The CDR3 loop spans 14 amino acids. CDR3 DNA: TGCGCCAGCAGCCGGCTTAGCGGAGGAGAGACCCAGTACTTC. Translation: CASSRLSGGETQYF.

The chain couples TRBV20-1 to TRBJ2-7; 10 positions match TRBD1. Germline V gene data show CDR1 as DFQATT and CDR2 as SNEGSKA (reference sequence). There are 14 residues in the CDR3. The V gene end was trimmed by 6 bases and the J gene end by 3 bases; junction bases not matched to a gene: 8. The DNA for the CDR3 is TGCAGTGCAAGGCCGGGACAGGGGAACTACGAGCAGTACTTC. The encoded protein is CSARPGQGNYEQYF.

This clonotype has just a few counts. CDR3 in amino acids: CASSPGGYEQYF. The CDR3, as DNA: TGTGCCAGCAGTCCGGGGGGCTACGAGCAGTACTTC. The rearrangement links TRBV28 to TRBJ2-7, with 7 bases aligning to TRBD2. V lost 5 bases, J lost 3 bases, and 1 base stayed unmatched. CDR3 length: 12 amino acids. Germline V gene lookup returns CDR1 MDHEN and CDR2 SYDVKM.

The J gene is TRBJ1-4, the V gene TRBV3-1; 7 bases match TRBD1. Looked up from germline, CDR1 is LGHDT and CDR2 is YNNKEL (reference sequence). The CDR3 consists of 14 residues. J gave up 4 bases and V 4 bases, and 3 bases lay outside the gene matches. This chain's CDR3 is CASSRQGYNEKLFF. CDR3 DNA: TGTGCCAGCAGCCGACAGGGCTATAATGAAAAACTGTTTTTT.

V usage is TRBV2 and J usage is TRBJ2-7; D is uncertain. V dropped 3 bases and J dropped 6 bases, with 18 bases sitting between them. Germline loops: CDR1 SNHLY, CDR2 FYNNEI. CDR3 size: 15 residues. CDR3 loop: CASSDRASSGLEQYF. The CDR3 DNA reads TGTGCCAGCAGTGATAGGGCCTCCTCGGGCCTCGAGCAGTACTTC.

This clonotype was seen a few times. The V and J genes are TRBV7-8 and TRBJ2-1; 14 nucleotides line up with TRBD2. Germline CDR1 SGHVS, CDR2 FQNEAQ. After removal of 5 bases from V and 6 bases from J, the junction contained 6 bases not matched to a gene. The CDR3 has 16 residues. The DNA for the CDR3 is TGTGCCAGCAGCACCCGACTAGCGGGAGGGTCCAATGAGCAGTTCTTC. It yields the protein CASSTRLAGGSNEQFF.

A few counts support this clonotype. The chain links TRBV5-1 to TRBJ2-5, with TRBD2 identical over 11 bases. Trimming cost V 6 bases and J 3 bases; bases outside gene matches: 10. The CDR3 spans 16 residues. CDR1 is SGHRS and CDR2 is YFSETQ in the germline V gene. CDR3 sequence: CASTDNRLAGKETQYF. The CDR3 nucleotides are TGCGCCAGCACAGACAACCGACTAGCGGGAAAAGAGACCCAGTACTTC.

The rearrangement uses TRBV7-2 and TRBJ2-3; D is possibly TRBD1 (6 bases). The ends were cut back, 5 bases at V and 1 base at J, with 13 bases in the middle. The germline CDR1 and CDR2 sequences are SGHTA and FQGNSA. This CDR3 has 15 residues. CDR3 sequence: CASSRRRQGTDTQYF. CDR3 DNA sequence: TGTGCCAGCAGCCGCCGCAGACAGGGCACAGATACGCAGTATTTT.

This clonotype was detected a few times. The CDR3 is CATSDRSGTPRGDTQYF. The CDR3 nucleotides are TGTGCCACCAGTGATAGATCCGGGACACCACGGGGAGATACGCAGTATTTT. V is TRBV24-1 and J is TRBJ2-3; a weak D match, TRBD1 (6 bases). V dropped 3 bases and J dropped 5 bases, with 20 bases sitting between them. CDR1 is KGHDR, CDR2 SFDVKD, per germline. The CDR3 sequence is 17 residues long.

This chain links TRBV18 with TRBJ1-4; tentatively, D is TRBD1 (6 bases). CDR1 is KGHSH and CDR2 is LQKENI in the germline V gene. V gave up 3 bases and J gave up 3 bases, with 8 bases separating them. The CDR3 extends over 14 amino acids. The CDR3 DNA reads TGTGCCAGCTCACCCGGGACACCTAATGAAAAACTGTTTTTT. Encoded protein: CASSPGTPNEKLFF.

The V call is TRBV6-1, the J call TRBJ1-5, with a weak D call TRBD1 (6 bases). This CDR3 region has 17 residues. V shed 0 bases and J shed 4 bases, with 16 bases lying between them. Germline loops: CDR1 MNHNS, CDR2 SASEGT. CDR3 DNA: TGTGCCAGCAGTGAAGCGCTGTATGAAGGGGGTAATCAGCCCCAGCATTTT. Amino acids: CASSEALYEGGNQPQHF.

In its sample, this clonotype was seen a few times. The chain recombines TRBV9 with TRBJ1-1; 7 bases agree with TRBD1. Germline assignment: CDR1 SGDLS and CDR2 YYNGEE. CDR3 length: 15 residues. V lost 4 bases to trimming and J lost 1 base; unmatched junction nucleotides: 7. The CDR3 region has the DNA TGTGCCAGCAGCTCCGACAGGGTTGCGAACACTGAAGCTTTCTTT. This encodes CASSSDRVANTEAFF.

CDR3 in amino acids: CASGLGQGASSYNEQFF. CDR3 bases: TGTGCCAGCGGCCTGGGACAGGGGGCCTCCTCGTACAATGAGCAGTTCTTC. The rearrangement uses TRBV6-5 and TRBJ2-1, with TRBD1 matching over 12 bases. CDR3 size: 17 residues. Trimming removed 8 bases from V and 4 bases from J; junction bases left unmatched: 12. Germline CDR1 reads MNHEY; CDR2 reads SVGAGI.

Only a few counts were recorded for this clonotype. The chain couples TRBV12-3 or TRBV12-4 to TRBJ1-2; D gene unclear. Trimming shortened V by 5 bases and J by 2 bases, and 6 bases separated the two germline ends. The CDR3 spans 12 residues. The DNA of the CDR3 is TGTGCCAGCAGTAAAGAGAACTATGGCTACACCTTC. Its protein is CASSKENYGYTF.

This clonotype was seen many times. The V call is TRBV5-1, the J call TRBJ2-1; D is possibly TRBD2 (6 bases). Trimming stripped 0 bases from V and 9 bases from J, with 10 bases between. Germline CDR1 and CDR2: SGHRS and YFSETQ. The CDR3 spans 13 residues. The CDR3 loop reads CASSLGLEREQFF. CDR3 bases: TGCGCCAGCAGCTTGGGACTAGAGCGTGAGCAGTTCTTC.